Sequencing of this T cell receptor beta chain was carried out in a study of identical twins. Germline V CDR1 and CDR2: SEHNR, FQNEAQ (reference sequence). The CDR3 sequence is 13 residues long. With V trimmed by 5 bases and J by 12 bases, 10 bases remained unmatched. TCRdb reprocessed the 5' RACE reads via MiXCR and lists one record per CDR3 protein. The repertoire holds fewer than 450,000 distinct CDR3 sequences, with 7% to 9.5% as singletons. Everyone who gave samples was a healthy Caucasian. The sequencing sample was made of naive T cells sorted from blood. The V call is TRBV7-9, the J call TRBJ2-1, with TRBD1 identical over 7 bases. The sequence derives from a woman aged 45-59 years in good health. Written as DNA, the CDR3 is TGTGCCAGCAGCAATCAGGGGGAGTCAGGGCAGTTCTTC. Amino acid sequence: CASSNQGESGQFF.